This TCR beta chain was identified in a study of shared T cell receptors in the human thymus. This table comes from immunoSEQ multiplex PCR, and its TCRdb copy is limited to in-frame clones, with some not included. The sample yields around 730,000 clones, approximately 85% seen once. V shed 4 bases and J 4 bases; nucleotides not matched to a gene: 9. Looked up from germline, CDR1 is SGHDN and CDR2 is FVKESK. The CDR3 extends over 15 amino acids. This sample was also put to use in a study of human thymus T cells.

This receptor was identified in a girl under three years old with a congenital heart defect. The rearrangement joins TRBV14 to TRBJ2-5, with 7 positions matching TRBD2. Sequencing was carried out using thymocytes. The CDR3 region has the DNA TGTGCCAGCAGCCCCAGGCGGGGGTGGGGAGAGACCCAGTACTTC. Protein sequence: CASSPRRGWGETQYF.